These T cell receptor beta chains were read from a single sample in a study of identical twins. TCRdb independently ran MiXCR on the 5' RACE reads; one entry per CDR3 protein. The sample contains over 200,000 distinct CDR3 sequences, 9.4% of which appear only once. Sequenced: memory (CD45RO+) T cells sorted from blood. These receptors originate from a woman aged 18-35 years in good health. Both conserved end residues are part of each CDR3. Fields, in order: J gene, D gene, V gene, clone size, CDR3 protein, CDR3 DNA. The D gene is left open where the match is weak. Expanded clones are given a class, and other clones once, few, many or no size at all.

j_call: TRBJ1-1
d_call: .
v_call: TRBV27
clone_size: few
cdr3_aa: CASRNAAGNTEAFF
cdr3_nt: TGTGCCAGCCGCAATGCTGCCGGGAACACTGAAGCTTTCTTT

j_call: TRBJ2-1
d_call: .
v_call: TRBV6-1
clone_size: .
cdr3_aa: CASNTGTSSYNEQFF
cdr3_nt: TGTGCCAGCAACACCGGGACGAGCTCCTACAATGAGCAGTTCTTC

j_call: TRBJ2-5
d_call: .
v_call: TRBV7-2
clone_size: few
cdr3_aa: CASSPHGRLGTQYF
cdr3_nt: TGTGCCAGCAGCCCCCACGGCCGGCTCGGGACCCAGTACTTC

j_call: TRBJ2-5
d_call: .
v_call: TRBV20-1
clone_size: .
cdr3_aa: CSAGRDGGETQYF
cdr3_nt: TGCAGTGCTGGCCGGGACGGCGGAGAGACCCAGTACTTC

j_call: TRBJ2-7
d_call: .
v_call: TRBV6-2/TRBV6-3
clone_size: few
cdr3_aa: CASSSPREKGSYEQYF
cdr3_nt: TGTGCCAGCAGTTCCCCGAGGGAGAAGGGTTCCTACGAGCAGTACTTC

j_call: TRBJ2-7
d_call: TRBD2
v_call: TRBV12-5
clone_size: .
cdr3_aa: CGSGYSGGGEQYF
cdr3_nt: TGTGGTAGTGGTTATAGCGGGGGGGGCGAGCAGTACTTC

j_call: TRBJ1-6
d_call: .
v_call: TRBV9
clone_size: few
cdr3_aa: CASSPGVKSPLHF
cdr3_nt: TGTGCCAGCAGCCCTGGCGTCAAATCACCCCTCCACTTT

j_call: TRBJ1-5
d_call: .
v_call: TRBV20-1
clone_size: .
cdr3_aa: CSARGGIGQPQHF
cdr3_nt: TGCAGTGCTAGAGGTGGTATCGGTCAGCCCCAGCATTTT

j_call: TRBJ1-1
d_call: .
v_call: TRBV6-2/TRBV6-3
clone_size: few
cdr3_aa: CASSPLRDLDTEAFF
cdr3_nt: TGTGCCAGCAGTCCTCTACGGGACCTTGACACTGAAGCTTTCTTT

j_call: TRBJ2-7
d_call: TRBD1
v_call: TRBV12-3/TRBV12-4
clone_size: few
cdr3_aa: CASSLSRQGRAYEQYF
cdr3_nt: TGTGCCAGCAGTTTATCCAGACAGGGAAGGGCCTACGAGCAGTACTTC

j_call: TRBJ1-6
d_call: .
v_call: TRBV11-3
clone_size: .
cdr3_aa: CASSLENSASPLHF
cdr3_nt: TGTGCCAGCAGCTTAGAAAATTCGGCTTCACCCCTCCACTTT

j_call: TRBJ1-2
d_call: .
v_call: TRBV15
clone_size: .
cdr3_aa: CATSRERGKGYGYTF
cdr3_nt: TGTGCCACCAGCAGAGAGAGAGGGAAAGGCTATGGCTACACCTTC

j_call: TRBJ1-4
d_call: .
v_call: TRBV20-1
clone_size: many
cdr3_aa: CSARGAKGEDEKLFF
cdr3_nt: TGCAGTGCTAGAGGCGCCAAAGGGGAAGATGAAAAACTGTTTTTT

j_call: TRBJ2-5
d_call: .
v_call: TRBV5-1
clone_size: many
cdr3_aa: CASSLGDRGFEETQYF
cdr3_nt: TGCGCCAGCAGCTTGGGAGACCGAGGGTTCGAGGAGACCCAGTACTTC

j_call: TRBJ1-1
d_call: .
v_call: TRBV2
clone_size: medium-sized
cdr3_aa: CASRMVGGSTEAFF
cdr3_nt: TGTGCCAGCAGGATGGTGGGAGGTTCAACTGAAGCTTTCTTT

j_call: TRBJ2-7
d_call: TRBD2
v_call: TRBV5-6
clone_size: .
cdr3_aa: CASSYRDYSYYEQYF
cdr3_nt: TGTGCCAGCAGCTACCGGGACTACTCCTACTACGAGCAGTACTTC

j_call: TRBJ2-3
d_call: TRBD1
v_call: TRBV11-3
clone_size: .
cdr3_aa: CASSFIRGQDTQYF
cdr3_nt: TGTGCCAGCAGCTTCATCAGGGGGCAAGATACGCAGTATTTT

j_call: TRBJ2-3
d_call: TRBD2
v_call: TRBV20-1
clone_size: .
cdr3_aa: CSARRTSAATDTQYF
cdr3_nt: TGCAGTGCTAGAAGGACTAGCGCCGCCACAGATACGCAGTATTTT

j_call: TRBJ2-2
d_call: TRBD2
v_call: TRBV3-1
clone_size: .
cdr3_aa: CASSHRGGTGELFF
cdr3_nt: TGTGCCAGCAGCCATCGGGGGGGCACCGGGGAGCTGTTTTTT

j_call: TRBJ2-3
d_call: .
v_call: TRBV20-1
clone_size: few
cdr3_aa: CSASKGGAADTQYF
cdr3_nt: TGCAGTGCTAGTAAGGGGGGGGCCGCAGATACGCAGTATTTT

j_call: TRBJ1-5
d_call: .
v_call: TRBV2
clone_size: few
cdr3_aa: CASTPWDSNQPQHF
cdr3_nt: TGTGCCAGCACCCCATGGGATAGCAATCAGCCCCAGCATTTT

j_call: TRBJ2-3
d_call: TRBD2
v_call: TRBV10-3
clone_size: few
cdr3_aa: CAISLTSGGADTQYF
cdr3_nt: TGTGCCATCAGCCTGACTAGCGGGGGAGCAGATACGCAGTATTTT

j_call: TRBJ2-1
d_call: .
v_call: TRBV7-2
clone_size: .
cdr3_aa: CASSLINGYNEQFF
cdr3_nt: TGTGCCAGCAGCTTAATAAATGGGTACAATGAGCAGTTCTTC

j_call: TRBJ2-7
d_call: .
v_call: TRBV7-8
clone_size: .
cdr3_aa: CASSLAREGRAHEQYF
cdr3_nt: TGTGCCAGCAGCTTAGCGCGGGAAGGCAGGGCCCACGAGCAGTACTTC

j_call: TRBJ2-5
d_call: .
v_call: TRBV2
clone_size: few
cdr3_aa: CASTRRRQAAETQYF
cdr3_nt: TGTGCCAGCACCCGAAGGAGACAGGCGGCGGAGACCCAGTACTTC

j_call: TRBJ1-6
d_call: .
v_call: TRBV18
clone_size: many
cdr3_aa: CASSLSQGRGSPLHF
cdr3_nt: TGTGCCAGCTCACTATCACAGGGAAGGGGTTCACCCCTCCACTTT

j_call: TRBJ2-1
d_call: TRBD2
v_call: TRBV6-1
clone_size: few
cdr3_aa: CASRPRGLAVYNEQFF
cdr3_nt: TGTGCCAGCAGGCCCCGGGGACTAGCGGTTTACAATGAGCAGTTCTTC

j_call: TRBJ2-5
d_call: .
v_call: TRBV15
clone_size: many
cdr3_aa: CATSSRFQETQYF
cdr3_nt: TGTGCCACCAGCTCGAGATTCCAAGAGACCCAGTACTTC

j_call: TRBJ2-7
d_call: TRBD2
v_call: TRBV5-1
clone_size: .
cdr3_aa: CASSPGGLAIEQYF
cdr3_nt: TGCGCCAGCAGCCCGGGCGGACTAGCGATCGAGCAGTACTTC

j_call: TRBJ2-1
d_call: TRBD2
v_call: TRBV20-1
clone_size: few
cdr3_aa: CSAHSGRSRYNEQFF
cdr3_nt: TGCAGTGCTCATAGCGGGAGGTCTAGATACAATGAGCAGTTCTTC

j_call: TRBJ1-2
d_call: .
v_call: TRBV9
clone_size: .
cdr3_aa: CASSADVGYGYTF
cdr3_nt: TGTGCCAGCAGCGCGGACGTAGGCTATGGCTACACCTTC

j_call: TRBJ2-3
d_call: .
v_call: TRBV5-1
clone_size: few
cdr3_aa: CASSLGSGHNTDTQYF
cdr3_nt: TGCGCCAGCAGCTTGGGGAGCGGACATAACACAGATACGCAGTATTTT

j_call: TRBJ2-1
d_call: TRBD1
v_call: TRBV20-1
clone_size: few
cdr3_aa: CSALGTGEQEQFF
cdr3_nt: TGCAGTGCTCTAGGGACAGGGGAACAGGAGCAGTTCTTC

j_call: TRBJ2-4
d_call: TRBD2
v_call: TRBV10-3
clone_size: many
cdr3_aa: CAISDTGLAGGDIQYF
cdr3_nt: TGTGCCATCAGTGATACGGGACTAGCGGGTGGGGACATTCAGTACTTC

j_call: TRBJ1-2
d_call: TRBD1
v_call: TRBV20-1
clone_size: many
cdr3_aa: CSASPRTGNDYTF
cdr3_nt: TGCAGTGCTAGCCCCCGGACAGGGAACGACTACACCTTC

j_call: TRBJ2-1
d_call: TRBD2
v_call: TRBV20-1
clone_size: .
cdr3_aa: CKVHSGLAGGRQFF
cdr3_nt: TGCAAGGTACACTCGGGACTAGCGGGAGGAAGGCAGTTCTTC

j_call: TRBJ1-5
d_call: .
v_call: TRBV7-9
clone_size: few
cdr3_aa: CASRDISNQPQHF
cdr3_nt: TGTGCCAGCAGAGACATAAGCAATCAGCCCCAGCATTTT

j_call: TRBJ2-3
d_call: .
v_call: TRBV18
clone_size: .
cdr3_aa: CASSLGHPHSTDTQYF
cdr3_nt: TGTGCCAGCTCATTGGGACACCCGCACTCCACAGATACGCAGTATTTT

j_call: TRBJ2-2
d_call: .
v_call: TRBV15
clone_size: .
cdr3_aa: CATSRSELIGELFF
cdr3_nt: TGTGCCACCAGCAGATCAGAATTAATCGGGGAGCTGTTTTTT

j_call: TRBJ2-7
d_call: TRBD2
v_call: TRBV20-1
clone_size: .
cdr3_aa: CSAREGTSGLYEQYF
cdr3_nt: TGCAGTGCTAGAGAGGGGACTAGCGGCCTCTACGAGCAGTACTTC

j_call: TRBJ2-7
d_call: .
v_call: TRBV5-5
clone_size: .
cdr3_aa: CASSLAVLYEQYF
cdr3_nt: TGTGCCAGCAGCTTGGCGGTTCTCTACGAGCAGTACTTC

j_call: TRBJ2-1
d_call: TRBD1
v_call: TRBV11-3
clone_size: many
cdr3_aa: CASSLRGPGGSSYNEQFF
cdr3_nt: TGTGCCAGCAGCTTAAGGGGGCCGGGCGGCAGCTCCTACAATGAGCAGTTCTTC